This T cell receptor beta chain was sequenced for a study of cytomegalovirus exposure and HLA in healthy donors. For the study at large: A later analysis reported the roughly 130 validation repertoires used the same platform as the approximately 650 first-cohort repertoires. Study-wide results and limits: According to the study, 180 or so TCR beta chains were cytomegalovirus-associated. Later, an analysis found that TCR clusters from the first cohort tended to co-occur in the 90 to 150 validation repertoires.

Here immunoSEQ multiplex PCR was the method, and the copy in TCRdb shows in-frame clones only, minus some. The table records roughly 98,000 clones, around 88% of them present only once. The CDR3 sequence is 14 residues long. As regards this clone: Its specificity is not known.

The clonotype was recovered from a woman aged 25 to 39 in good health and CMV-seronegative. This chain links TRBV12-2 with TRBJ1-5. TRBV12-2 is a pseudogene locus. The sample consisted of PBMCs. The CDR3 DNA reads as TGTGCAAGTCGCTTAGTAGGGAGGGGTCAGCCCCAGCATTTT. Protein: CASRLVGRGQPQHF.